The clone carrying this T cell receptor (beta chain) was picked up many times. Antigen specificity is unknown. This entry belongs to a study of early T cells in non-severe SARS-CoV-2 infection. At the level of the study: It was bulk RNA from unsorted whole blood that was sequenced, and the chains were unpaired.

Trimming cost V 5 bases and J 5 bases; bases outside gene matches: 15. This CDR3 contains 17 residues. Germline V gives CDR1 MNHEY, CDR2 SVGAGI. Findings and caveats of the study: VDJdb-based matching was biased toward anti-spike CD8 responses and missed private and CD4 specificities.

Unique molecular identifiers were added to individual cDNA molecules. TCRdb recomputed calls from the 5' RACE reads with MiXCR, one row per CDR3 protein. Of some 91,000 distinct CDR3 sequences listed, approximately 9.9% were seen once; the top ten hold around 4.8%. This TCR derives from an adult who was a healthcare worker with PCR-confirmed SARS-CoV-2 infection or an uninfected control (not recorded which). This sample comprised whole blood, obtained at baseline. The chain is built from TRBV6-5 and TRBJ2-7, with 10 bases that match TRBD1. The CDR3 region is CASSRDTFRDRGHEQYF. The CDR3 DNA follows: TGTGCCAGCAGTCGGGACACCTTCCGGGACAGGGGCCACGAGCAGTACTTC.